This entry describes one T cell receptor beta chain. The target antigen is unknown. The record originates from a study of shared clonotypes between healthy human individuals. Study outcomes and limitations: Genetic and exposure-history diversity was limited by the small donor number.

The CDR3 is 14 residues long. Per the germline V gene, CDR1 is MNHEY and CDR2 is SMNVEV (reference sequence). Trimming cost V 4 bases and J 0 bases, with 9 bases left between them. From CD4+ cells came CD45RA+ naive and CD45RA-negative memory subsets. The authors distributed each subset's genomic DNA evenly over several immunoSEQ plates. Profiled with immunoSEQ multiplex PCR; TCRdb holds only in-frame clones, not every one. The table records about 2.4 million clones, 93% of them present only once. Source material: naive CD4+ T cells from PBMCs. Described subset: CD45RA+ positively selected. The chain joins TRBV27 to TRBJ1-1; D gene uncertain. The receptor's source is a man between 18 and 35 years old in good health. Some clones in this sample may be carry-over from other donors' samples. CDR3 protein: CASSSSPMNTEAFF. DNA of the CDR3: TGTGCCAGCAGTTCCTCACCTATGAACACTGAAGCTTTCTTT.